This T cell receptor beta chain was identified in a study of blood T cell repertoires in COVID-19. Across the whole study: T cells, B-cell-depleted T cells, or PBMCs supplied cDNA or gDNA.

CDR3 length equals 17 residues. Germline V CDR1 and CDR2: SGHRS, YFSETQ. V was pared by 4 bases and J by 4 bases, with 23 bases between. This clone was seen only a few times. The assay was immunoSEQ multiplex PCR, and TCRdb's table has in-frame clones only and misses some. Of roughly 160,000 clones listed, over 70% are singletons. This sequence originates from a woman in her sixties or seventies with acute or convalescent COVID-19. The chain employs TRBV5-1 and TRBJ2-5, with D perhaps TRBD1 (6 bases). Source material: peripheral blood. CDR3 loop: CASSPGPQTGTGETQYF. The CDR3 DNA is TGCGCCAGCAGCCCCGGACCCCAAACAGGGACCGGAGAGACCCAGTACTTC.